Listed below are T cell receptor beta chains from one sample, sequenced in a study of shared clonotypes between healthy human individuals. Some clones are missing from TCRdb's copy, which holds only in-frame ones; the method was immunoSEQ multiplex PCR. The data show hundreds of thousands of clones, 70% to 80% seen once. Source material: PBMCs. Receptors were obtained from a woman aged 40 to 50 in good health. Some clones in this sample may be carry-over from other donors' samples. Both conserved end residues are part of each CDR3.

v_call	cdr3_length	j_call	cdr3_aa
TRBV27	15	TRBJ2-1	CASSSGTGNRNEQFF
TRBV7-2	15	TRBJ2-3	CASSFMGSNTDTQYF
TRBV18	15	TRBJ1-5	CASSPTDREYQPQHF
TRBV15	15	TRBJ2-1	CATSQLAGVGYEQFF
TRBV29-1	13	NA	CSVATGGSYEQYF
TRBV5-5	12	TRBJ2-7	CASSEDGYEQYF
TRBV5-1	13	NA	CASSLVGTYEQYF
TRBV5-1	14	TRBJ2-1	CASSQNRPEDEQFF
TRBV4-1	14	TRBJ2-1	CASSQAGVENEQFF
TRBV6-4	15	TRBJ2-2	CASSEAGDNTGELFF
TRBV7-7	14	TRBJ2-7	CASARGQNSYEQYF
TRBV20-1	11	TRBJ2-3	CSAGRGDTQYF
TRBV2	13	NA	CASTLGTSYEQYF
TRBV2	12	TRBJ2-2	CASRAGGGELFF
TRBV2	13	TRBJ2-5	CASSRDGQETQYF
TRBV6-5	13	TRBJ1-5	CASRQGQNQPQHF
TRBV11-2	11	TRBJ2-7	CASSLEYEQYF
TRBV30	14	TRBJ2-1	CAWTSGRAANEQFF
TRBV30	14	TRBJ2-7	CAWSGGGTQYEQYF
TRBV15	15	TRBJ2-1	CATSRLAGGGNEQFF
TRBV9	15	TRBJ2-1	CASSRQAGSDNEQFF
TRBV9	15	TRBJ2-7	CASSVGLAVGHEQYF
TRBV27	16	TRBJ1-2	CASSLSFGVLGYGYTF
TRBV9	15	TRBJ2-7	CASSVGPPNAYEQYF
TRBV19	17	TRBJ2-6	CASSRIRGVSGANVLTF
TRBV18	16	TRBJ1-3	CASSQETGGPGNTIYF
TRBV4-1	13	TRBJ2-1	CASSVSGYNEQFF
TRBV5-1	15	TRBJ2-3	CASSARDSYTDTQYF
TRBV5-1	14	TRBJ1-2	CASSPRDSLYGYTF
TRBV18	12	TRBJ2-7	CASSPQGAEQYF
TRBV2	13	TRBJ2-5	CASGGTSQETQYF
TRBV29-1	13	TRBJ2-1	CSVERARGNEQFF
TRBV19	17	TRBJ2-1	CASSIGGGSGFDNEQFF
TRBV6-1	14	TRBJ2-1	CAILNRGINNEQFF
TRBV9	14	TRBJ2-3	CASSVGGSTDTQYF
TRBV6-4	16	TRBJ2-2	CASSERSGRGTGELFF
TRBV7-2	15	TRBJ2-2	CASSLTSGSPGELFF
TRBV15	15	TRBJ2-1	CATYPTWQSYNEQFF
TRBV29-1	14	TRBJ2-5	CSVEETGGSREQYF
TRBV7-3	18	TRBJ2-7	CASSLTPRGPAGPYEQYF
TRBV5-1	18	TRBJ1-5	CASSLVPGSADSNQPQHF
TRBV28	16	TRBJ2-7	CASSYGVGVSSYEQYF
TRBV5-1	15	TRBJ2-7	CASSLGTGGAYEQYF
TRBV21-1	10	TRBJ2-4	CASTKPPVYF
TRBV2	14	TRBJ2-3	CASSAWAPTDTQYF
TRBV6-1	20	TRBJ2-5	CASSEVRNRGLATPQETQYF
TRBV28	16	TRBJ2-7	CASSFWRGQFSYEQYF